The 13 T cell receptor beta chains given below trace back to one sample, sequenced in a study of blood T cell repertoires in COVID-19. This table comes from immunoSEQ multiplex PCR, and its TCRdb copy is limited to in-frame clones, with some not included. The sample lists about 170,000 clones, approximately 89% occurring once. Specimen: peripheral blood. The receptors were gathered from a man between 65 and 85 years old with acute or convalescent COVID-19.

The V gene is TRBV27, the J gene TRBJ1-2; 7 bases line up with TRBD1. The CDR3 extends over 15 amino acids. CDR1 and CDR2 (germline): MNHEY, SMNVEV (reference sequence). V trimming: 3 bases; J trimming: 0 bases; junction bases outside the gene matches: 4. CDR3: CASSFLGTANYGYTF. The DNA of the CDR3 is TGTGCCAGCAGTTTCCTCGGGACAGCTAACTATGGCTACACCTTC.

This chain links TRBV5-6 with TRBJ2-3; D ambiguous. Trimming removed 0 bases from V and 2 bases from J, with 10 bases in between. Germline V gives CDR1 SGHDT, CDR2 YYEEEE. This CDR3 comprises 15 residues. The CDR3 loop is CASSLGRRPTDTQYF. CDR3 DNA: TGTGCCAGCAGCTTGGGACGGAGACCCACAGATACGCAGTATTTT.

There are a few counts of this clone. The chain uses TRBV24-1 and TRBJ2-3, with 8 positions matching TRBD1. This CDR3 is built from 17 residues. Germline CDR1 reads KGHDR; CDR2 reads SFDVKD. After removal of 3 bases from V and 2 bases from J, the junction contained 9 bases not matched to a gene. The CDR3 DNA follows: TGTGCCACCAGTGATCCAGGGGGCTTCGGGGACACAGATACGCAGTATTTT. It specifies CATSDPGGFGDTDTQYF.

This clone is a singleton in its sample. The V gene is TRBV11-2, the J gene TRBJ2-7, with 7 positions matching TRBD1. The CDR3 loop spans 14 amino acids. V was pared by 5 bases and J by 3 bases, with 7 bases of the junction left unmatched. Germline assignment: CDR1 SGHAT and CDR2 FQNNGV. CDR3 sequence (DNA): TGTGCCAGCAGCCCTGGGACAGACTTCTACGAGCAGTACTTC. Translated: CASSPGTDFYEQYF.

The chain is built from TRBV12-3 or TRBV12-4 and TRBJ2-1; possible D gene TRBD1, 5 bases. Between the trimmed V and J ends, which lost 3 bases and 8 bases, there was a span of 11 bases. This CDR3 is built from 13 residues. The chain's CDR3 is CASSLGRVDEQFF. DNA for the CDR3: TGTGCCAGCAGTTTGGGCAGGGTGGATGAGCAGTTCTTC.

This clone was counted only a few times. This rearrangement joins TRBV29-1 to TRBJ2-7; D might be TRBD1 (6 bases). The CDR3 runs 13 residues. Trimming shortened V by 7 bases and J by 6 bases, and 19 bases separated the two germline ends. Germline CDR1 SQVTM, CDR2 ANQGSEA. Here the CDR3 DNA reads TGCAGCGGCGGTGCCCCGGAAGGGGGCGAGCAGTACTTC. Residues: CSGGAPEGGEQYF.

This clone was picked up one time. V usage is TRBV7-9 and J usage is TRBJ2-7; 10 positions agree with TRBD1. This CDR3 has 16 residues. With V trimmed by 5 bases and J by 1 base, 8 bases remained unmatched. Germline loops: CDR1 SEHNR, CDR2 FQNEAQ (reference sequence). The CDR3 spells CASSLGPGQGSYEQYF. DNA of the CDR3: TGTGCCAGCAGCCTCGGCCCGGGACAGGGGTCCTACGAGCAGTACTTC.

This clone was seen a single time. The CDR3 is CASSLVSGSGRAGEQFF. The CDR3 nucleotides read TGTGCCAGCAGCTTAGTTAGTGGTAGCGGGAGGGCCGGTGAGCAGTTCTTC. The chain carries TRBV11-2 and TRBJ2-1; 11 positions agree with TRBD2. This CDR3 is built from 17 residues. The trim removed 1 base at V and 9 bases at J, leaving 11 bases unmatched. Germline CDR1 is SGHAT and CDR2 is FQNNGV.

This chain connects TRBV27 to TRBJ2-3; 12 bases fit TRBD1. With 4 bases clipped from V and 3 bases from J, the junction kept 5 bases outside the gene matches. Germline values: CDR1 MNHEY, CDR2 SMNVEV (reference sequence). This CDR3 region has 16 residues. CDR3 DNA: TGTGCCAGCAGTTCGGGACAGGGGGCAGGGACAGATACGCAGTATTTT. Translation: CASSSGQGAGTDTQYF.

This clone appeared a single time. This chain connects TRBV4-1 to TRBJ1-2, with a possible D match to TRBD1 (6 bases). Looked up from germline, CDR1 is MGHRA and CDR2 is YSYEKL. This CDR3 is built from 14 residues. V was pared by 0 bases and J by 4 bases, with 9 bases between. The CDR3 DNA is TGCGCCAGCAGCCAAGACAGGGGTGGCTATGGCTACACCTTC. This encodes CASSQDRGGYGYTF.

The chain has TRBV5-1 and TRBJ1-4, with TRBD1 as a possible D gene (5 bases). V was cut by 2 bases and J by 6 bases, with 14 bases left in between. This CDR3 comprises 15 residues. CDR1 is SGHRS and CDR2 is YFSETQ in the germline V gene. CDR3 sequence: CASSFFLWGDEKLFF. The CDR3 DNA follows: TGCGCCAGCAGCTTTTTTCTCTGGGGCGATGAAAAACTGTTTTTT.

This clone was seen only once. The CDR3 nucleotides are TGTGCCAGCAGCTTAGGACTAGCGAGGGAGACCCAGTACTTC. As protein: CASSLGLARETQYF. The V gene is TRBV7-2, the J gene TRBJ2-5; 8 nucleotides match TRBD2. Germline assignment: CDR1 SGHTA and CDR2 FQGNSA. The length of the CDR3 is 14 residues. V lost 1 base and J lost 5; bases outside the gene matches: 3.

A single count supports this clone. This chain links TRBV15 with TRBJ1-1; TRBD1 matches at 9 bases. This CDR3 comprises 13 residues. Germline-derived CDR1 and CDR2 are LNHNV and YYDKDF (reference sequence). The V segment lost 3 bases and the J segment 10 bases; nucleotides outside the gene matches: 6. The CDR3 region is CATSRGQGVGAFF. The DNA of the CDR3 is TGTGCCACCAGCAGGGGACAGGGCGTTGGAGCTTTCTTT.